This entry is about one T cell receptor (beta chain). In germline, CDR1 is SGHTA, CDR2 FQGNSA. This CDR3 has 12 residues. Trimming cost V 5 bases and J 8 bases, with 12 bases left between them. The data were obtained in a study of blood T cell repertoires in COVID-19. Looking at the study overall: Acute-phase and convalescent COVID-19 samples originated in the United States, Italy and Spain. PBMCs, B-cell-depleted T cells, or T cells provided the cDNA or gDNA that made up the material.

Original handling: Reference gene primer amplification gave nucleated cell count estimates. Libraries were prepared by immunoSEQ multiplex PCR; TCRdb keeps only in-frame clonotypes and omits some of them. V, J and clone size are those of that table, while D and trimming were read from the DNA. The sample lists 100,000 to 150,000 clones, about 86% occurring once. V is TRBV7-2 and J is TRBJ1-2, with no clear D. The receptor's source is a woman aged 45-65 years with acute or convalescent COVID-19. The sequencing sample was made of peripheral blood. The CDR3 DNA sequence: TGTGCCAGCAGCCCCAACTCCCCCGGCTACACCTTC. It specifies CASSPNSPGYTF.